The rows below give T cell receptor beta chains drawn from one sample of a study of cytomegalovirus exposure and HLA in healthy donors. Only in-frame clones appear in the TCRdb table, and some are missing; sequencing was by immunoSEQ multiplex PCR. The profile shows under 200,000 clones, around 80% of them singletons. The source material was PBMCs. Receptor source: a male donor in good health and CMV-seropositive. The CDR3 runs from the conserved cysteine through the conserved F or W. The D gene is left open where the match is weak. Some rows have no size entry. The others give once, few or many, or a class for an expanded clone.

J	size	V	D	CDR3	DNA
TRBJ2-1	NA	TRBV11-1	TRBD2	CASSFDRLAGNEQFF	TGTGCCAGCAGCTTCGATCGACTAGCGGGTAATGAGCAGTTCTTC
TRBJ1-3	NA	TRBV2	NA	CASSEMTGNTIYF	TGTGCCAGCAGTGAAATGACAGGAAACACCATATATTTT
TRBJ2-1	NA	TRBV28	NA	CASSSQGSNEQFF	TGTGCCAGCAGTTCCCAGGGTAGCAATGAGCAGTTCTTC
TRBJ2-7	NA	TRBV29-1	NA	CSVAWSGHSYEQYF	TGCAGCGTTGCCTGGTCAGGGCATTCCTACGAGCAGTACTTC
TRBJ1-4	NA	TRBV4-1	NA	CASSQVKRTDEKLFF	TGCGCCAGCAGCCAAGTCAAGCGGACGGATGAAAAACTGTTTTTT
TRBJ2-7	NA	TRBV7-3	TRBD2	CASSLAGGSEQYF	TGTGCCAGCAGCTTAGCGGGAGGCAGCGAGCAGTACTTC
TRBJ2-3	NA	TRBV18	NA	CASSPPTGTSTDTQYF	TGTGCCAGCTCACCACCGACAGGAACCAGCACAGATACGCAGTATTTT
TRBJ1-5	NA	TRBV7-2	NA	CASSLFGESSNQPQHF	TGTGCCAGCAGCCTCTTCGGGGAGTCAAGCAATCAGCCCCAGCATTTT
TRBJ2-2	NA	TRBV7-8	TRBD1	CASTGQGYTGELFF	TGTGCCAGTACGGGACAGGGTTACACCGGGGAGCTGTTTTTT
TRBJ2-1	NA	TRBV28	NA	CASREWGQGDNEQFF	TGTGCCAGCAGGGAATGGGGCCAAGGGGACAATGAGCAGTTCTTC
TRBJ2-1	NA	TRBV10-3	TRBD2	CAIRSSGDNEQFF	TGTGCCATCAGGTCTAGCGGAGACAATGAGCAGTTCTTC
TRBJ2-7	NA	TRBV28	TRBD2	CASSLYGTSGSLEQYF	TGTGCCAGCAGTTTATACGGGACTAGCGGGAGCCTCGAGCAGTACTTC
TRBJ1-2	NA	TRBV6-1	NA	CASSESLDYGYTF	TGTGCCAGCAGTGAAAGCCTGGACTATGGCTACACCTTC
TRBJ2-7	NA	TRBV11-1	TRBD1	CASSLWPRQGSYEQYF	TGTGCCAGCAGCTTGTGGCCGAGACAGGGATCCTACGAGCAGTACTTC
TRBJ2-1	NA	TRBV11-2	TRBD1	CASSLRAGGYGNEQFF	TGTGCCAGCAGCTTAAGGGCAGGGGGCTACGGCAATGAGCAGTTCTTC
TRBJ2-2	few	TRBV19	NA	CASSIGGGIGELFF	TGTGCCAGTAGTATAGGTGGGGGCATCGGGGAGCTGTTTTTT
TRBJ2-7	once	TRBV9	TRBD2	CASSVVAGAYKQYF	TGTGCCAGCAGCGTAGTGGCGGGAGCCTACAAGCAGTACTTC
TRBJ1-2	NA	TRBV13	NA	CASSSGLMPGYTF	TGTGCCAGCAGCTCAGGACTGATGCCGGGCTACACCTTC
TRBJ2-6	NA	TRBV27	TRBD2	CASSERGSGANVLTF	TGTGCCAGCAGTGAGCGGGGCTCTGGGGCCAACGTCCTGACTTTC
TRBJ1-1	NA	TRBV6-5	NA	CASSSTVNTEAFF	TGTGCCAGCAGCTCGACAGTTAACACTGAAGCTTTCTTT
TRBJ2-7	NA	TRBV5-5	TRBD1	CASSLFRQGDSYEQYF	TGTGCCAGCAGCTTGTTCCGACAGGGCGACAGTTACGAGCAGTACTTC
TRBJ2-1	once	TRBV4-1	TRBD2	CASSYSGSRNEQFF	TGCGCCAGCAGCTATAGCGGGAGCCGGAATGAGCAGTTCTTC
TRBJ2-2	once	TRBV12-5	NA	CASAGVGYTGELFF	TGTGCTAGTGCAGGGGTAGGGTACACCGGGGAGCTGTTTTTT
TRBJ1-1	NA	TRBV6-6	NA	CASSKTPVGTEAFF	TGTGCCAGCAGCAAGACACCCGTCGGCACTGAAGCTTTCTTT
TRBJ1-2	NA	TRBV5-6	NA	CASSFPAAGRHGYTF	TGTGCCAGCAGCTTCCCTGCGGCGGGTCGGCATGGCTACACCTTC
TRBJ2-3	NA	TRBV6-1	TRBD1	CASSEPRGSSDTQYF	TGTGCCAGCAGTGAACCCAGGGGGTCGTCAGATACGCAGTATTTT
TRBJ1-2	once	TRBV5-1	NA	CASTPELQDNYGYTF	TGCGCCAGCACCCCCGAGCTTCAAGATAACTATGGCTACACCTTC
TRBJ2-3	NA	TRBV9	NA	CASSVAGGHSTDTQYF	TGTGCCAGCAGCGTCGCAGGGGGGCATAGCACAGATACGCAGTATTTT
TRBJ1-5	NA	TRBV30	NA	CAWSVLYSNQPQHF	TGTGCCTGGAGTGTACTTTATAGCAATCAGCCCCAGCATTTT
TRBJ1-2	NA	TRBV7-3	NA	CASNNPGNGYTF	TGTGCCAGCAATAACCCCGGGAACGGCTACACCTTC
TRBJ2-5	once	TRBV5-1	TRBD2	CASSLRLAGETQYF	TGCGCCAGCAGCTTGCGGCTAGCGGGAGAGACCCAGTACTTC
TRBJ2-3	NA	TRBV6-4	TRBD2	CASSTTSGSADTQYF	TGTGCCAGCAGTACGACTAGCGGGAGCGCGGATACGCAGTATTTT
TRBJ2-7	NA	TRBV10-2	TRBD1	CASGRQGAKDEQYF	TGCGCCAGCGGCCGACAGGGGGCAAAGGACGAGCAGTACTTC